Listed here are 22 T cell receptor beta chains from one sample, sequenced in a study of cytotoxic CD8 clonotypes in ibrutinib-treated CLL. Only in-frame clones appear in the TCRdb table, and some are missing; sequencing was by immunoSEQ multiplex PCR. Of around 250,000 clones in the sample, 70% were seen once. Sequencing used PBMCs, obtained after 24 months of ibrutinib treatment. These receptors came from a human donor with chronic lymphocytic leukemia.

The CDR3 here is CASSVYDKFNEQFF. CDR3 coding DNA: TGTGCCAGCAGCGTTTACGACAAATTCAATGAGCAGTTCTTC. The V and J genes are TRBV27 and TRBJ2-1; D is ambiguous. The V and J ends lost 6 bases and 6 bases respectively, with 15 bases between them. This CDR3 comprises 14 residues. CDR1 and CDR2 (germline): MNHEY, SMNVEV (reference sequence).

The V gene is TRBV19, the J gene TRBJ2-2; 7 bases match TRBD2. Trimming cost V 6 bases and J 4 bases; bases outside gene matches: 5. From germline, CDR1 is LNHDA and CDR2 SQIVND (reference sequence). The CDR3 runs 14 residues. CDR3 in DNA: TGTGCCAGTAGCATACTAGCGCGCACCGGGGAGCTGTTTTTT. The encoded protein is CASSILARTGELFF.

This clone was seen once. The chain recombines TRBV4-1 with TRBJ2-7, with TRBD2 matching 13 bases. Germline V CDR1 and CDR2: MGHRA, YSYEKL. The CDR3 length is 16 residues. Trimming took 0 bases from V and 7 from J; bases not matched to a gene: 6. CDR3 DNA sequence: TGCGCCAGCAGCCAAGATGGACTAGCGGGAGTAGGGGAGCAGTACTTC. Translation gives CASSQDGLAGVGEQYF.

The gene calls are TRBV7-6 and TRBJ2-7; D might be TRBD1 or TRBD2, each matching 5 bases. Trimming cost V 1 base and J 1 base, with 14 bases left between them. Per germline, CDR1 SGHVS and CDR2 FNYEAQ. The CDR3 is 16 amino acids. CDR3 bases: TGTGCCAGCAGCTTAGTGTCCGGGGCGCAGTCCTACGAGCAGTACTTC. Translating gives CASSLVSGAQSYEQYF.

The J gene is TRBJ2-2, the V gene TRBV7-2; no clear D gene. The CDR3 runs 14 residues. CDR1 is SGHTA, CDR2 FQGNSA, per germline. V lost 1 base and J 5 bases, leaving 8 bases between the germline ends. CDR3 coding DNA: TGTGCCAGCAGCTTAGTAGGGTTGACCGGGGAGCTGTTTTTT. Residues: CASSLVGLTGELFF. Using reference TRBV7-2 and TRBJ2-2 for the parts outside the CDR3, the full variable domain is GAGVSQSPSNKVTEKGKDVELRCDPISGHTALYWYRQSLGQGLEFLIYFQGNSAPDKSGLPSDRFSAERTGGSVSTLTIQRTQQEDSAVYLCASSLVGLTGELFFGEGSRLTVL.

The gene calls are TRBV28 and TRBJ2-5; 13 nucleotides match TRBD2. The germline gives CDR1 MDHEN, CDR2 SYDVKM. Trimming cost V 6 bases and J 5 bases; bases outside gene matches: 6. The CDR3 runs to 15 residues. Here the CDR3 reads CASSGTSGRGETQYF. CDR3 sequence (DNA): TGTGCCAGCAGCGGAACTAGCGGGAGGGGGGAGACCCAGTACTTC.

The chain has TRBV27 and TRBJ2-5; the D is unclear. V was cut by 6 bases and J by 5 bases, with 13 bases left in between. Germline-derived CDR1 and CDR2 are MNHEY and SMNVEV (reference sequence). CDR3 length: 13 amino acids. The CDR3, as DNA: TGTGCCAGCAGCCACGCCGCGAGGGAGACCCAGTACTTC. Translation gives CASSHAARETQYF.

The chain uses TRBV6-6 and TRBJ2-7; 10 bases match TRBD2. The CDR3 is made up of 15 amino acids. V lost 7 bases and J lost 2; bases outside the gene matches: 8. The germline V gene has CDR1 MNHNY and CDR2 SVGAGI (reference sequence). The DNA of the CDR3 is TGTGCCAGCAACCTAGCGGGAGCGAAGGCCTACGAGCAGTACTTC. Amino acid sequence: CASNLAGAKAYEQYF.

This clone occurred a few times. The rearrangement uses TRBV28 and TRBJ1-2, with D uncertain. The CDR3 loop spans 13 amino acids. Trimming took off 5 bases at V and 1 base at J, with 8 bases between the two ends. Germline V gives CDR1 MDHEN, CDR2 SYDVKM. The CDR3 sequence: CASSPTDNYGYTF. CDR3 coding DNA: TGTGCCAGCAGTCCCACAGATAACTATGGCTACACCTTC.

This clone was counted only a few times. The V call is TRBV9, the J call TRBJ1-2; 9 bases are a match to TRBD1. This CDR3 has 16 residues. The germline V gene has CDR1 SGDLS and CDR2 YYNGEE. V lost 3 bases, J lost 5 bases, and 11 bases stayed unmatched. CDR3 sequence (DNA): TGTGCCAGCAGCGCACCACCCGGGACAGGGCGATATGGCTACACCTTC. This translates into CASSAPPGTGRYGYTF.

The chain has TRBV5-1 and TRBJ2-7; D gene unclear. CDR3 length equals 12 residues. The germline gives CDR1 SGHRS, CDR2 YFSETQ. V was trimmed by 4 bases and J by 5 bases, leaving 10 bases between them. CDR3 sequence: CASSRTDNEQYF. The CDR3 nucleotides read TGCGCCAGCAGCCGTACAGACAACGAGCAGTACTTC.

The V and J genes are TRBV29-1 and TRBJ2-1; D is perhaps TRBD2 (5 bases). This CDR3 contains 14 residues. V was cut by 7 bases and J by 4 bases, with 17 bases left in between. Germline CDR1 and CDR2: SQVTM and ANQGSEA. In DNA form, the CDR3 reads TGCAGCGCAAGCCCGCCAGCGGATTACAATGAGCAGTTCTTC. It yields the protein CSASPPADYNEQFF.

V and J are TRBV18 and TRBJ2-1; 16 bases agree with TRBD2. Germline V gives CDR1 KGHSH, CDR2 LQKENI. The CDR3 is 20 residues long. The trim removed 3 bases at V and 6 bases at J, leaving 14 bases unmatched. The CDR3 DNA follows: TGTGCCAGCTCACCGCGTGGTATAGGGACTAGCGGGAGGGCACCCAATGAGCAGTTCTTC. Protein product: CASSPRGIGTSGRAPNEQFF.

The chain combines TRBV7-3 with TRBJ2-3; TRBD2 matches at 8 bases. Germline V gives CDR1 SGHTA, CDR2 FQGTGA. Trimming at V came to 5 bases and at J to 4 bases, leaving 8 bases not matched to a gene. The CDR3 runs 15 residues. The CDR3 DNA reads TGTGCCAGCAGCCCAGGACTAGCTGGTTCAGATACGCAGTATTTT. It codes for CASSPGLAGSDTQYF. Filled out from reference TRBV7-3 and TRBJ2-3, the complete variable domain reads GAGVSQTPSNKVTEKGKYVELRCDPISGHTALYWYRQSLGQGPEFLIYFQGTGAADDSGLPNDRFFAVRPEGSVSTLKIQRTERGDSAVYLCASSPGLAGSDTQYFGPGTRLTVL.

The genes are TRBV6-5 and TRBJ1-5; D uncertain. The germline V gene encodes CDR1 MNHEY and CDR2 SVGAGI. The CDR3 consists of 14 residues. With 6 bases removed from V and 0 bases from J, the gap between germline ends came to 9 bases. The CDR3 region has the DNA TGTGCCAGCAGCCCCGGTAGTAGCAATCAGCCCCAGCATTTT. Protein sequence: CASSPGSSNQPQHF.

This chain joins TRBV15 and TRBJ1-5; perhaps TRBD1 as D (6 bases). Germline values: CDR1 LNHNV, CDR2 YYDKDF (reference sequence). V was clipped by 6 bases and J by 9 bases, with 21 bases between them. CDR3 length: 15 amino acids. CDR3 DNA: TGTGCCACCAGGGACAGAGGGGGTGGTGGAGGGCCCCAGCATTTT. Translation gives CATRDRGGGGGPQHF.

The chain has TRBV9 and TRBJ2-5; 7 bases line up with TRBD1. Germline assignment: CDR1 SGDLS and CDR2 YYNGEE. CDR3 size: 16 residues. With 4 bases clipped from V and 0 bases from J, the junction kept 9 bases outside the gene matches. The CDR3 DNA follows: TGTGCCAGCAGCCCCCGGGACAGATTGTACCAAGAGACCCAGTACTTC. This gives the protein CASSPRDRLYQETQYF.

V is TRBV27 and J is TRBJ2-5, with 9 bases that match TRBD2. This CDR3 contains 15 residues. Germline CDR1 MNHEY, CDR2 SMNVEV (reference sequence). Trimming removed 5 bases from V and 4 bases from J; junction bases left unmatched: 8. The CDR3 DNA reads TGTGCCAGCAGTGCTAGCGGGGTGAGACCAGAGACCCAGTACTTC. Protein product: CASSASGVRPETQYF.

This CDR3 reads CASSEYPSANYEQYF. CDR3 nucleotides: TGTGCCAGCAGTGAATATCCTAGCGCCAACTACGAGCAGTACTTC. The chain is built from TRBV25-1 and TRBJ2-7; perhaps TRBD2 as D (6 bases). This CDR3 region has 15 residues. The germline V gene encodes CDR1 MGHDK and CDR2 SYGVNS. V lost 0 bases and J 3 bases, leaving 12 bases between the germline ends.

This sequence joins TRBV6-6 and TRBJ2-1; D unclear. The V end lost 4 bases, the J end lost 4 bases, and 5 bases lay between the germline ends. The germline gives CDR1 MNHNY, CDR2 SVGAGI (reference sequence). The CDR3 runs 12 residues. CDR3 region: CASSSVYNEQFF. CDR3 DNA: TGTGCCAGCAGTTCAGTATACAATGAGCAGTTCTTC.

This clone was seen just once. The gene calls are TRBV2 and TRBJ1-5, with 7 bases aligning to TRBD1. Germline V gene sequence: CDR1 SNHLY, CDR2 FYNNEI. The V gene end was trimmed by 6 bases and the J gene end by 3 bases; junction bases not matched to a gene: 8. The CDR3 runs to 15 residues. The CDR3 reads CASRETGMTNQPQHF. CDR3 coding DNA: TGTGCCAGCAGAGAGACAGGGATGACCAATCAGCCCCAGCATTTT.

CDR3: CASSQDRRHGEKLFF. In DNA, the CDR3 is TGCGCCAGCAGCCAAGATCGGAGGCACGGTGAAAAACTGTTTTTT. The V and J genes are TRBV4-3 and TRBJ1-4, with D uncertain. Between the trimmed V and J ends, which lost 0 bases and 7 bases, there was a span of 12 bases. Germline CDR1 is LGHNA and CDR2 is YSLEER. The CDR3 length is 15 residues.